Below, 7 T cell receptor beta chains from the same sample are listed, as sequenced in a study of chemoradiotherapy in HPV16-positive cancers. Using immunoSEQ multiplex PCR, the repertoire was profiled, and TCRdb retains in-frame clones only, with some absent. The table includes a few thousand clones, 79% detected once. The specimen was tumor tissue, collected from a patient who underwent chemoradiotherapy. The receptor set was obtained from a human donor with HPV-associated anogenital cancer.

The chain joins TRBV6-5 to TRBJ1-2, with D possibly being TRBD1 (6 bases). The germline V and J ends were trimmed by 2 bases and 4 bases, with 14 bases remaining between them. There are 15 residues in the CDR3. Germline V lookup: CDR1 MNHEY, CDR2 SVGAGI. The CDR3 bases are TGTGCCAGCAGTTACACCAGGGGACAAATCTATGGCTACACCTTC. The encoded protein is CASSYTRGQIYGYTF.

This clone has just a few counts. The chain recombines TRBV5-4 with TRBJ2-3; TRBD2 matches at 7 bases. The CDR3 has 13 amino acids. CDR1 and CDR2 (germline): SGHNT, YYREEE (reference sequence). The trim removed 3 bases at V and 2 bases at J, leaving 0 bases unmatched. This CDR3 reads CASSWDYTDTQYF. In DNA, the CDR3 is TGTGCCAGCAGCTGGGACTACACAGATACGCAGTATTTT.

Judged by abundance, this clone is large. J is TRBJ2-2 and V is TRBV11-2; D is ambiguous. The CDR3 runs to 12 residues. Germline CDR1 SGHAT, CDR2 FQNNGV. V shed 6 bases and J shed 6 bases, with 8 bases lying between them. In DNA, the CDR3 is TGTGCCAGCAGGTTCAGCCCCGGGGAGCTGTTTTTT. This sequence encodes CASRFSPGELFF.

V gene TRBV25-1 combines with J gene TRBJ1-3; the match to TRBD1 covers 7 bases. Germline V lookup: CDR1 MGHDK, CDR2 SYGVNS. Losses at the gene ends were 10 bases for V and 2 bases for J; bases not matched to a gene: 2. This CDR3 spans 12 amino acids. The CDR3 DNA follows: TGTGCCATCGGGACAGCTGGAAACACCATATATTTT. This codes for CAIGTAGNTIYF.

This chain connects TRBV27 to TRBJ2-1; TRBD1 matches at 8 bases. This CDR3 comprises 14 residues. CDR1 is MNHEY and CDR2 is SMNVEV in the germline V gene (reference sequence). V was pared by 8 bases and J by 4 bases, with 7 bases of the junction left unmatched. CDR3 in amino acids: CASGTGTGYNEQFF. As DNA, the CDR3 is TGTGCCAGCGGGACCGGGACAGGTTACAATGAGCAGTTCTTC.

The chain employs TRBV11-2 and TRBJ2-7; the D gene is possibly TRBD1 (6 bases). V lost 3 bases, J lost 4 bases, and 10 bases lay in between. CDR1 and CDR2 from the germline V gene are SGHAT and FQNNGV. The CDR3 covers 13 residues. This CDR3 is CASSLNQGYEQYF. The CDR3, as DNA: TGTGCCAGCAGCTTGAACCAGGGGTACGAGCAGTACTTC.

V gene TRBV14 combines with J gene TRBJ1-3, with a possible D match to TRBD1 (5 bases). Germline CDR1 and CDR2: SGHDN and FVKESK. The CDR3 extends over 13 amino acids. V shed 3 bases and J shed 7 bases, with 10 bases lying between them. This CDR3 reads CASSHAGTNTIYF. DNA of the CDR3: TGTGCCAGCAGCCACGCAGGGACGAACACCATATATTTT.